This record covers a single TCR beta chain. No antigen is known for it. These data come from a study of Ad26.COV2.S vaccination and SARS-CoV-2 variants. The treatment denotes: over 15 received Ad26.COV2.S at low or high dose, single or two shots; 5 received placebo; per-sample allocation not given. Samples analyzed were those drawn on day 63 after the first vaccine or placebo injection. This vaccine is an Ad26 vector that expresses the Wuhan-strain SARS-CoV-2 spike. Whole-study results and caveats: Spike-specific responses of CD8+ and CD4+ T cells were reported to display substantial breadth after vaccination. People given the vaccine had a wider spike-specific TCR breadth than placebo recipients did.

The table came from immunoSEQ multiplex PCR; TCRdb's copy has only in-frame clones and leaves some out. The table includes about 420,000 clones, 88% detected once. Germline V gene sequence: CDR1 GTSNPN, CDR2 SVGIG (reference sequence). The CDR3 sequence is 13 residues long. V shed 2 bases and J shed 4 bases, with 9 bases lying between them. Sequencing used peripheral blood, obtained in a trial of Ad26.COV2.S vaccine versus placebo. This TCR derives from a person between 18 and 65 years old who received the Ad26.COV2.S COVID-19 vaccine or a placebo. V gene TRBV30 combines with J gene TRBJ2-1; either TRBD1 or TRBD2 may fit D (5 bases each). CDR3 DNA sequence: TGTGCCTGGAGTTCGGGACGGTACAATGAGCAGTTCTTC. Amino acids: CAWSSGRYNEQFF.